This TCR beta chain was observed in a study of blood T cell repertoires in COVID-19. About the study: The study drew acute and convalescent COVID-19 samples from the United States, Italy and Spain. From T cells, B-cell-depleted T cells, or PBMCs came the material, which was cDNA or gDNA.

Trimming took off 8 bases at V and 8 bases at J, with 13 bases between the two ends. This CDR3 is built from 12 residues. Germline loops: CDR1 SGHAT, CDR2 FQNNGV. Authors' analysis steps: Estimates of nucleated cell counts were drawn from the amplification of reference gene primers. TCRdb's table, derived via immunoSEQ multiplex PCR, lists solely in-frame clones and lacks some. V and J calls and clone size are those listed in that table; D and trimming were worked out from the DNA. Here the sample spans about 34,000 clones, around 77% being singletons. The sequencing sample was made of peripheral blood. The clonotype originates from a human donor in a cohort sampled during active COVID-19. This chain joins TRBV11-2 and TRBJ2-1; possible D gene TRBD2, 5 bases. The CDR3: CASGRSSDEQFF. The CDR3 nucleotides read TGTGCCAGCGGGAGATCCTCCGATGAGCAGTTCTTC.